This T cell receptor beta chain was recorded in a study of blood T cell repertoires in COVID-19. Study information: Donors in the United States, Italy and Spain gave samples during acute or convalescent COVID-19. T cells, B-cell-depleted T cells, or PBMCs provided the cDNA or gDNA that served as material.

Per the authors' pipeline: Amplified reference gene primers provided the basis for estimating nucleated cell counts. Some clones are missing from TCRdb's copy, which holds only in-frame ones; the method was immunoSEQ multiplex PCR. The V and J calls and clone size come from that table; D and trimming were worked out from the DNA. The sample consists of more than 90,000 clones, 72% of them appearing once. The CDR3 sequence is 21 residues long. The germline V gene encodes CDR1 SGHVS and CDR2 FQNEAQ. V gave up 2 bases and J gave up 4 bases; unmatched junction bases: 17. The chain has TRBV7-8 and TRBJ2-2; 12 bases are a match to TRBD2. This receptor was taken from a woman aged 55-70 years in a cohort sampled during active or convalescent COVID-19. Sequencing was carried out using peripheral blood. DNA of the CDR3: TGTGCCAGCAGCTTAAAAGGGCGACTAGCGGGGGCTCAGAGGAGCACCGGGGAGCTGTTTTTT. Translation: CASSLKGRLAGAQRSTGELFF.